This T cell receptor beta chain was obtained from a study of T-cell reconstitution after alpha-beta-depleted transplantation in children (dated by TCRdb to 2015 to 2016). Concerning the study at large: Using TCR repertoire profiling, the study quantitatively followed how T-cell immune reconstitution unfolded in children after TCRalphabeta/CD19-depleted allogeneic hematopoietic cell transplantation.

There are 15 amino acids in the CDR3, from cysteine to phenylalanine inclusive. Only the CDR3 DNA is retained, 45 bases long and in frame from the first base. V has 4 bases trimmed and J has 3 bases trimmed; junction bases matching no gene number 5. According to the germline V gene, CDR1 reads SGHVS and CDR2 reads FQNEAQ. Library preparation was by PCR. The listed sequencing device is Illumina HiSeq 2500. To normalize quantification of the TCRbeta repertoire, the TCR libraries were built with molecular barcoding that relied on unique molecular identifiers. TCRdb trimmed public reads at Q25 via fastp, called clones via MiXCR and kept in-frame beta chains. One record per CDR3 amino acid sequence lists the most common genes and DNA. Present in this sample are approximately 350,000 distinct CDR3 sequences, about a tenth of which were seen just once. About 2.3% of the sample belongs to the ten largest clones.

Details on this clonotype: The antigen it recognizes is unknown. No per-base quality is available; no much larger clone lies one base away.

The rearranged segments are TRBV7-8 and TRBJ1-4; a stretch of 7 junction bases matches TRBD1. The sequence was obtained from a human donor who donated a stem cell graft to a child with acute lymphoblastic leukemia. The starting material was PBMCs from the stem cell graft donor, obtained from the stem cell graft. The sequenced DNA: TGTGCCAGCAGCTACCAGGGACAGCCTAATGAAAAACTGTTTTTT. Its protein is CASSYQGQPNEKLFF.